A selection of T cell receptor beta chains follows, all from one sample in a study of blood T cells in healthy people across ages. From the 5' RACE reads, TCRdb called clonotypes with MiXCR, one entry per CDR3 protein. The sample includes approximately 960,000 distinct CDR3 sequences, approximately 32% of them seen just once. The sample was also linked to a second study, of T cells of mothers and their children.

Material: blood. Every receptor here comes from a woman between 40 and 50 years old in good health. The CDR3 runs from the conserved cysteine through the conserved F or W. A D gene is named only where the DNA matches it firmly.

J gene,D gene,V gene,CDR3 protein
TRBJ2-6,.,TRBV5-1,CASSFSSGANVLTF
.,.,TRBV5-1,CASSLQQGHEQYF
TRBJ2-1,TRBD1,TRBV19,CASSIGGGAVGINEQFF
TRBJ1-4,.,TRBV20-1,CSARERVWETTNEKLFF
TRBJ1-6,.,TRBV5-1,CASSLGQGRRDSPLHF
TRBJ2-7,.,TRBV7-9,CASSLLVNYEQYF
TRBJ2-1,.,TRBV28,CTSTLRVGRGMIF
TRBJ2-1,.,TRBV7-8,CASSLVAGHHNEQFF
TRBJ2-2,TRBD2,TRBV7-9,CASTLAGDTGELFF
TRBJ2-7,.,TRBV20-1,CSAVAVGRPYEQYF
TRBJ2-2,.,TRBV12-5,CASDGGSGELFF
TRBJ1-5,TRBD1,TRBV6-2/TRBV6-3,CASRSTGVSSQPQHF
TRBJ2-7,TRBD2,TRBV20-1,CSAIGSAGGSYEQYF
TRBJ2-1,.,TRBV3-1,CASSHLDSPSSYNEQFF